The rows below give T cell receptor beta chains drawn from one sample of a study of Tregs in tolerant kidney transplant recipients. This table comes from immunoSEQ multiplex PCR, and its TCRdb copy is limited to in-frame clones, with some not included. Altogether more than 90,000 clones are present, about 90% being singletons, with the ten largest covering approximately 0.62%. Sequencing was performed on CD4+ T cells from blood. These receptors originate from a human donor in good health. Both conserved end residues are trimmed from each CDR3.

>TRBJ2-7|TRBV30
AWSTGNTRSEQY
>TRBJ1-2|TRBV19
ASSSRDRGGYT
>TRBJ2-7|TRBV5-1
ASSPGGGVYEQY
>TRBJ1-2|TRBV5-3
ARDPRRGANYGYT
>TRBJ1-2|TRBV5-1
ASSLGGVNYGYT
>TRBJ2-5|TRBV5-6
ASSLYQETQY
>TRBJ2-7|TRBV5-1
ASSGPSYEQY
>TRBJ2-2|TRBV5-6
ASSRTVNTGELF
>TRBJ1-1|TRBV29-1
SGGDTYNTEAF
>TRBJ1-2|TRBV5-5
ASSLERVNYGYT
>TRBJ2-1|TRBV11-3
ASSLEGYNEQF
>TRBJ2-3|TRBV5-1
ASSWTHSPTDTQY
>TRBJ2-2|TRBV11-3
ASSLEFNTGELF
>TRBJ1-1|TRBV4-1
ASSQDGGGIFGPEAF
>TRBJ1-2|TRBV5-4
ASSLTTGPHGYT
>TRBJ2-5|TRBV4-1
ASSQGSGTGVETQY
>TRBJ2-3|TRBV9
ASSTRREAGSNTDTQY
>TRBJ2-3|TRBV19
ASRIKGGITDTQY
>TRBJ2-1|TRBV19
ASSIDRTGSSYNEQF
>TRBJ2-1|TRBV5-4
ASRTDRANNEQF
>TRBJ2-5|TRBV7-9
ASSSAWRPQETQY
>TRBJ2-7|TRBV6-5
ASSSTGSSYEQY
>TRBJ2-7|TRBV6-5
ASFPGLGAEQY
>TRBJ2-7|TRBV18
ASSPQSVDYEQY
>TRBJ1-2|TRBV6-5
ASSEQLYGYT
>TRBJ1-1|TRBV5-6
ASSLAGSTLEAF
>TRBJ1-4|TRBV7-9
ASSTGNPYEKLF
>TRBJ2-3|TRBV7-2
ASSLGGFTDTQY
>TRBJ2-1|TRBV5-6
ASSLRRISYNEQF
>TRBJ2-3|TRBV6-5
ATRLPEGTDTQY
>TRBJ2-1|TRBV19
ASSINRGPNEQF
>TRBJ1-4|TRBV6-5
ASSRTSKNEKLF
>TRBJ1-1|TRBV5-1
ASSLPDRAPMNTEAF
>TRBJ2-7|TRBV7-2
ASSLAASSYEQY